This TCR beta chain was profiled in a study of control samples from healthy donors and cancer patients. Profiled with immunoSEQ multiplex PCR; TCRdb holds only in-frame clones, not every one. The repertoire holds around 82,000 clones, 89% seen once, with 7.2% in the top ten. This receptor was taken from a man aged 50 to 60 in good health. Sequencing used blood.

The chain's CDR3 is CATSDPTGSGANVLTF. In nucleotides, the CDR3 is TGTGCCACCAGTGATCCGACGGGATCGGGGGCCAACGTCCTGACTTTC. The chain employs TRBV24-1 and TRBJ2-6, with D tentatively TRBD2 (5 bases). With 3 bases removed from V and 4 bases from J, the gap between germline ends came to 12 bases. The CDR3 is 16 amino acids. Germline CDR1 is KGHDR and CDR2 is SFDVKD.